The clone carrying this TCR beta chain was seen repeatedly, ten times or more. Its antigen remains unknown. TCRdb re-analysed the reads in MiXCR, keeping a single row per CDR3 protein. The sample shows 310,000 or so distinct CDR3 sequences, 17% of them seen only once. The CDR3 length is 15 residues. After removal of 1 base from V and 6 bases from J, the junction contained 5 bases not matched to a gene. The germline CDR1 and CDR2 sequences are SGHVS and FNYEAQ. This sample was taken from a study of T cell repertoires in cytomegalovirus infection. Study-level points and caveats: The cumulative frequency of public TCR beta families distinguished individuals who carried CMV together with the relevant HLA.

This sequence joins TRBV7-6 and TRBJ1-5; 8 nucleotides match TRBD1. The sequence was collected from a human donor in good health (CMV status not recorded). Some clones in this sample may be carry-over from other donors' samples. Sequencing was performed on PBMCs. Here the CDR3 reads CASSLEAGGRQPQHF. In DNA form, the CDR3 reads TGTGCCAGCAGCTTAGAGGCAGGGGGCCGTCAGCCCCAGCATTTT.